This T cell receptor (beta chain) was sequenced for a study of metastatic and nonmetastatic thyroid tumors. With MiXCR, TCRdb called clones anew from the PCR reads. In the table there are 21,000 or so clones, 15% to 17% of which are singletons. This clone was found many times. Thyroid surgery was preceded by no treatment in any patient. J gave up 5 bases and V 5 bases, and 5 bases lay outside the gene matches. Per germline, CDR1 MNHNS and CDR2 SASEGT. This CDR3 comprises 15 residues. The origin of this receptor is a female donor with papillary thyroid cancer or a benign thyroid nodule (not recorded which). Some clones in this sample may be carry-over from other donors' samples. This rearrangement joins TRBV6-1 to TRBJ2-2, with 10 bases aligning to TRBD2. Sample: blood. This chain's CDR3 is CASSPSGSGTGELFF. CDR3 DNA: TGTGCCAGCAGTCCTAGCGGGAGTGGGACCGGGGAGCTGTTTTTT.